Following are 10 T cell receptor beta chains from one sample sequenced in a study of cytomegalovirus exposure and HLA in healthy donors. The PCR had 60 Vbeta and 13 Jbeta primers. Only in-frame clones appear in the TCRdb table, and some are missing; sequencing was by immunoSEQ multiplex PCR. The sample contains under 200,000 clones, 68% of which appear only once. Sequenced material: PBMCs. All receptors come from a woman between 40 and 55 years old in good health and CMV-seropositive.

This clone was seen only a few times. The chain couples TRBV18 to TRBJ1-3; D is unclear. V was trimmed by 5 bases and J by 3 bases, leaving 11 bases between them. Germline values: CDR1 KGHSH, CDR2 LQKENI. This CDR3 contains 14 residues. The CDR3 region is CASSESESGNTIYF. The CDR3 DNA is TGTGCCAGCTCAGAAAGCGAGAGTGGAAACACCATATATTTT. Filled out from reference TRBV18 and TRBJ1-3, the complete variable domain reads NAGVMQNPRHLVRRRGQEARLRCSPMKGHSHVYWYRQLPEEGLKFMVYLQKENIIDESGMPKERFSAEFPKEGPSILRIQQVVRGDSAAYFCASSESESGNTIYFGEGSWLTVV.

This sequence joins TRBV27 and TRBJ1-1; D possibly corresponds to TRBD1 (5 bases). Per the germline V gene, CDR1 is MNHEY and CDR2 is SMNVEV (reference sequence). CDR3 length: 14 residues. Trimming took off 2 bases at V and 5 bases at J, with 12 bases between the two ends. As DNA, the CDR3 is TGTGCCAGCAGTTTAAGCAGGGCCTGGACTGAAGCTTTCTTT. The encoded protein is CASSLSRAWTEAFF.

The V gene is TRBV29-1, the J gene TRBJ2-1; 9 bases align to TRBD2. V was pared by 6 bases and J by 4 bases, with 4 bases of the junction left unmatched. This CDR3 has 13 amino acids. Germline CDR1 and CDR2: SQVTM and ANQGSEA. CDR3 DNA sequence: TGCAGCGTCTCTAGCGGGGCGTACAATGAGCAGTTCTTC. This codes for CSVSSGAYNEQFF.

This clone was seen a few times. The rearrangement links TRBV5-1 to TRBJ2-5, with D possibly being TRBD1 (7 bases). This CDR3 comprises 13 residues. The V gene lost 5 bases and the J gene lost 3 bases, with 11 bases spanning the gap. Germline assignment: CDR1 SGHRS and CDR2 YFSETQ. CDR3 loop: CASRGGTEETQYF. The CDR3 DNA reads TGCGCCAGCAGGGGCGGGACAGAAGAGACCCAGTACTTC.

The chain couples TRBV5-1 to TRBJ1-3; D may be TRBD1 (5 bases). The CDR3 loop spans 15 amino acids. Per germline, CDR1 SGHRS and CDR2 YFSETQ. With 5 bases removed from V and 4 bases from J, the gap between germline ends came to 16 bases. CDR3 in DNA: TGCGCCAGCAGTCGGGACGGGGGTTCGGGAAACACCATATATTTT. The encoded protein is CASSRDGGSGNTIYF. The whole variable domain, remainder taken from reference TRBV5-1 and TRBJ1-3, is KAGVTQTPRYLIKTRGQQVTLSCSPISGHRSVSWYQQTPGQGLQFLFEYFSETQRNKGNFPGRFSGRQFSNSRSEMNVSTLELGDSALYLCASSRDGGSGNTIYFGEGSWLTVV.

Written as DNA, the CDR3 is TGTGCCAGCAGTTTATGGGACAGGCCCGGAGATACGCAGTATTTT. Translation gives CASSLWDRPGDTQYF. The chain combines TRBV27 with TRBJ2-3; 8 bases are a match to TRBD1. J gave up 5 bases and V 1 base, and 5 bases lay outside the gene matches. CDR1 is MNHEY and CDR2 is SMNVEV in the germline V gene (reference sequence). The CDR3 is made up of 15 amino acids.

CDR3 sequence reads: CASRGSGGLVPYEQYF. CDR3 in DNA: TGTGCCAGCAGGGGATCAGGGGGACTAGTACCCTACGAGCAGTACTTC. This chain links TRBV7-9 with TRBJ2-7; D might be TRBD2 (8 bases). Trimming shortened V by 6 bases and J by 2 bases, and 20 bases separated the two germline ends. The CDR3 spans 16 residues. Germline assignment: CDR1 SEHNR and CDR2 FQNEAQ (reference sequence).

The chain has TRBV15 and TRBJ1-2, with 12 positions matching TRBD1. Germline CDR1 reads LNHNV; CDR2 reads YYDKDF (reference sequence). The CDR3 is made up of 15 amino acids. V was pared by 0 bases and J by 9 bases, with 5 bases of the junction left unmatched. The CDR3 is CATSRDRGTGGSYTF. The CDR3 DNA is TGTGCCACCAGCAGAGATAGGGGGACAGGGGGCAGCTACACCTTC.

This chain joins TRBV10-3 and TRBJ1-2; TRBD1 matches 7 bases. Trimming removed 0 bases from V and 4 bases from J; junction bases left unmatched: 2. This CDR3 is 14 amino acids long. Germline CDR1 ENHRY, CDR2 SYGVKD. The CDR3 DNA follows: TGTGCCATCAGTGAGTCGGGACAGTTCTATGGCTACACCTTC. It yields the protein CAISESGQFYGYTF.

V usage is TRBV5-6 and J usage is TRBJ2-7, with 9 bases lining up with TRBD1. The CDR3 is 14 residues long. CDR1 SGHDT and CDR2 YYEEEE come from the germline V gene. V shed 0 bases, J shed 3 bases, and the junction held 1 base outside the gene matches. For the CDR3, the DNA is TGTGCCAGCAGCTTGGGGGACAGGGACTACGAGCAGTACTTC. It translates to CASSLGDRDYEQYF.